Sequencing of this T cell receptor beta chain was carried out in a study of CD8 T cells in Susac syndrome (dated by TCRdb to about 2019). Some background on the complete study: Among the sequenced Susac syndrome patients, more than five had clinically active disease and about eight were in clinical remission. Susac syndrome patients were therapy-naive, on corticosteroids (some also receiving IVIg), or on IVIg alone at blood withdrawal. The study used repertoire sequencing to test whether antigen drove CD8+ T cell activation and differentiation in Susac syndrome. Paper-wide results and their limitations: In the CD4+ T cell repertoire of Susac syndrome patients, clonal expansion was not detected. The study acknowledged that relatively few individuals were included in the TCR sequencing and HLA analysis.

RNA was extracted with the RNeasy kit and roughly 0.45 to 1 ug was reverse transcribed using random hexamers. TCR beta CDR3 regions were amplified with the immunoSEQ multiplex PCR assay covering 54 Vbeta and 13 Jbeta segments. PCR amplification bias was corrected by using a synthetic template baseline for primer optimization and computational correction. On the study's bioinformatics: Reads were annotated to V, D and J genes per IMGT and analyzed with immunoSEQ Analyzer, keeping only productive sequences. Clonality was calculated as one minus the Shannon entropy normalized by log2 of the number of productive unique sequences. For each patient and control, public and private clones were evaluated within the 100 most prevalent clones. Clones were defined as Susac-specific if absent from the healthy and MS cohorts, from 1052 published viral clones and from other ImmuneACCESS disease sequences. The raw public reads went through TCRdb reprocessing: fastp at Q25, MiXCR clone calling, in-frame beta chains kept. Duplicate CDR3 protein sequences are folded into a single record with the most common DNA and genes. It is TCRdb's table, rather than the study itself, that gives the V and J calls and clone size. For this sample there are about 200,000 distinct CDR3 sequences; over 75% appear just once. The top ten clones comprise around 0.1% of the sample.

The germline V gene encodes CDR1 SGHVS and CDR2 FQNEAQ. Taken from cysteine to phenylalanine, the CDR3 has 14 residues. The CDR3 DNA has 42 bases and is translated from base 1. V and J are trimmed by 1 base and 9 bases, and the gene matches miss 5 bases of the junction. Concerning this clonotype itself: This receptor's antigen is unknown. Base qualities are missing; no much larger clone stands one base away.

Peripheral blood CD8+ and CD4+ T cells from healthy donors, Susac syndrome patients and multiple sclerosis patients were profiled by high-throughput TCR beta sequencing. The Susac syndrome patients fulfilled recently defined diagnostic criteria for either definite or probable disease. Bulk CD8+ and CD4+ T cells were purified by magnetic negative isolation, while CD8+ TEMRA cells were enriched using FACS. Blood was collected in EDTA tubes and processed within 24 hours, with PBMCs isolated through density gradient centrifugation. PBMCs destined for TCR sequencing were cryopreserved in liquid nitrogen and later thawed in a 37 °C water bath. A purity of at least 90% was achieved for sorted or isolated CD4+, CD8+ and CD8+ TEMRA cells.

The chain couples TRBV7-8 to TRBJ2-1; the junction holds 8 bases that match TRBD2. This receptor was taken from a human donor with Susac syndrome. Sequenced sample: CD4+ T cells from PBMCs. The nucleotide sequence is TGTGCCAGCAGCTTAGAGGCGGGGGGTGCTGAGCAGTTCTTC. The translation is CASSLEAGGAEQFF. The full variable domain, with segments outside the CDR3 supplied by the reference TRBV7-8 and TRBJ2-1 proteins, appears as GAGVSQSPRYKVAKRGQDVALRCDPISGHVSLFWYQQALGQGPEFLTYFQNEAQLDKSGLPSDRFFAERPEGSVSTLKIQRTQQEDSAVYLCASSLEAGGAEQFFGPGTRLTVL.